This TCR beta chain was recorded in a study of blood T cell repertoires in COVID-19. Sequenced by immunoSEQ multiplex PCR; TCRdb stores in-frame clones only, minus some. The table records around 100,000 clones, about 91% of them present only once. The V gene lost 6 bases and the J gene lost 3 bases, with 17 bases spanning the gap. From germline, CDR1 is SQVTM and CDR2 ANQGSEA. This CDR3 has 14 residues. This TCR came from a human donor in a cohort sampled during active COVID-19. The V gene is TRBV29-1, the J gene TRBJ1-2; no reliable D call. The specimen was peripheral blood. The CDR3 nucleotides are TGCAGCGTAGACGCTGGTCGGGTACACTATGGCTACACCTTC. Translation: CSVDAGRVHYGYTF.